The 9 T cell receptor beta chains presented below share a single source sample, sequenced in a study of cytomegalovirus exposure and HLA in healthy donors. In the PCR, 60 Vbeta and 13 Jbeta primers were used. Data came from immunoSEQ multiplex PCR; TCRdb stores just in-frame clones and leaves some out. The table has 190,000 or so clones, roughly 80% seen once. The material sequenced was PBMCs. These receptors were collected from a boy between 5 and 17 years old in good health and CMV-seronegative.

The rearrangement joins TRBV5-5 to TRBJ1-1; no reliable D call. The CDR3 covers 13 residues. Trimming pared 7 bases from V and 0 bases from J, leaving 10 bases between. CDR1 is SGHKS, CDR2 YYEKEE, per germline (reference sequence). The CDR3 DNA follows: TGTGCCAGCGGCACAGCCGTGAACACTGAAGCTTTCTTT. Its protein is CASGTAVNTEAFF.

This rearrangement joins TRBV4-3 to TRBJ1-1, with 11 bases aligning to TRBD1. The CDR3 has 16 residues. Per germline, CDR1 LGHNA and CDR2 YSLEER. With V trimmed by 8 bases and J by 1 base, 9 bases remained unmatched. The CDR3 DNA reads TGCGCCAGCCAGCAAGGACAGGGGGCCGGGAACACTGAAGCTTTCTTT. As protein: CASQQGQGAGNTEAFF.

This clone turned up a few times. V and J are TRBV18 and TRBJ2-6, with D possibly matching TRBD2 (6 bases). CDR1 KGHSH and CDR2 LQKENI come from the germline V gene. CDR3 length: 16 amino acids. V lost 2 bases and J 4 bases, leaving 12 bases between the germline ends. The CDR3 protein is CASSPLGGAGANVLTF. CDR3 sequence (DNA): TGTGCCAGCTCACCATTAGGAGGGGCCGGGGCCAACGTCCTGACTTTC.

The chain is built from TRBV30 and TRBJ1-1, with D uncertain. The CDR3 loop spans 13 amino acids. Germline-derived CDR1 and CDR2 are GTSNPN and SVGIG (reference sequence). The germline V and J ends were trimmed by 2 bases and 0 bases, with 7 bases remaining between them. CDR3 region: CAWSRGMNTEAFF. The CDR3 coding sequence is TGTGCCTGGAGTCGCGGCATGAACACTGAAGCTTTCTTT. Full variable domain (rest looked up from reference TRBV30 and TRBJ1-1): SQTIHQWPATLVQPVGSPLSLECTVEGTSNPNLYWYRQAAGRGLQLLFYSVGIGQISSEVPQNLSASRPQDRQFILSSKKLLLSDSGFYLCAWSRGMNTEAFFGQGTRLTVV.

This chain connects TRBV5-1 to TRBJ1-1; perhaps TRBD1 as D (6 bases). Germline-derived CDR1 and CDR2 are SGHRS and YFSETQ. The CDR3 has 14 amino acids. V dropped 2 bases and J dropped 4 bases, with 12 bases sitting between them. Written as DNA, the CDR3 is TGCGCCAGCAGCTTCAGGGGCAGTGGCACTGAAGCTTTCTTT. This translates into CASSFRGSGTEAFF.

The chain links TRBV10-3 to TRBJ2-2; TRBD2 agrees at 11 bases. V was clipped by 4 bases and J by 0 bases; unmatched bases: 4. This CDR3 region has 17 residues. CDR1 and CDR2 from the germline V gene are ENHRY and SYGVKD. The CDR3, as DNA: TGTGCCATCAGTGGGACTAGCGGGCGCGCGAACACCGGGGAGCTGTTTTTT. It specifies CAISGTSGRANTGELFF.

V is TRBV30 and J is TRBJ1-5; 8 nucleotides align to TRBD1. With V trimmed by 5 bases and J by 7 bases, 7 bases remained unmatched. Germline CDR1 is GTSNPN and CDR2 is SVGIG (reference sequence). The CDR3 spans 13 residues. CDR3 DNA sequence: TGTGCCTGGGGTTTGGACAGGGCCCAGCCCCAGCATTTT. Translation gives CAWGLDRAQPQHF.

This sequence joins TRBV6-5 and TRBJ1-1; possibly TRBD1 for D (5 bases). Trimming left V 4 bases short and J 2 bases short, with 17 bases between. This CDR3 contains 16 residues. In germline, CDR1 is MNHEY, CDR2 SVGAGI. CDR3 sequence reads: CASSFANPGGNTEAFF. CDR3 DNA: TGTGCCAGCAGTTTTGCCAATCCGGGGGGTAACACTGAAGCTTTCTTT.

The chain is built from TRBV5-6 and TRBJ2-5; D may be TRBD1 (6 bases). There are 13 residues in the CDR3. V lost 0 bases, J lost 9 bases, and 12 bases lay in between. CDR1 is SGHDT and CDR2 is YYEEEE in the germline V gene. The CDR3 sequence is CASSLEGGEAQYF. The CDR3 DNA reads TGTGCCAGCAGCTTGGAAGGGGGTGAGGCCCAGTACTTC. Full variable domain (remainder filled in from reference TRBV5-6 and TRBJ2-5): DAGVTQSPTHLIKTRGQQVTLRCSPKSGHDTVSWYQQALGQGPQFIFQYYEEEERQRGNFPDRFSGHQFPNYSSELNVNALLLGDSALYLCASSLEGGEAQYFGPGTRLLVL.